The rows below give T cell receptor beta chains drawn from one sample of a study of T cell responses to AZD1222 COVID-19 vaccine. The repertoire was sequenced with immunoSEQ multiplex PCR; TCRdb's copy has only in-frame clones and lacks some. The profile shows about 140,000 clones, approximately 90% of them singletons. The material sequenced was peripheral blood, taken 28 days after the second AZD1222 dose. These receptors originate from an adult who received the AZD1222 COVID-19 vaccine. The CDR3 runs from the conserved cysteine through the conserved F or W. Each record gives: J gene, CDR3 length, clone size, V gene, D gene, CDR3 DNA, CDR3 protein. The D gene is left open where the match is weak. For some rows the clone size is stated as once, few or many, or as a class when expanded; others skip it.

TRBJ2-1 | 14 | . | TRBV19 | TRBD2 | TGTGCCAGTAGTATCCGGGAGGGCCAAGGTGAGCAGTTCTTC | CASSIREGQGEQFF
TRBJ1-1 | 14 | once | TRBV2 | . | TGTGCCAGCAGTCGACGGACGGGAAACACTGAAGCTTTCTTT | CASSRRTGNTEAFF
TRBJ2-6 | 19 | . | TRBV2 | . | TGTGCCAGCATCGGGCAGGGAGGCTCGCCCCTCTCTGGGGCCAACGTCCTGACTTTC | CASIGQGGSPLSGANVLTF
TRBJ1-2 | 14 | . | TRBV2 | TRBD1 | TGTGCCAGCAAGATTACAGGGGGCGACTATGGCTACACCTTC | CASKITGGDYGYTF
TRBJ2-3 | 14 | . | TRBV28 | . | TGTGCCAGCAGTTTGCCCGGGTGGGGGGATACGCAGTATTTT | CASSLPGWGDTQYF
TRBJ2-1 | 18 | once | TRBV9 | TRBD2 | TGTGCCAGCAGCGTAGCCCCCGCTCCTAGCGGGAGGGCCAATGAGCAGTTCTTC | CASSVAPAPSGRANEQFF
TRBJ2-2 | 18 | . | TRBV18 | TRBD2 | TGTGCCAGCTCACCTTTAGCACTAGCGGGAGAAAACACCGGGGAGCTGTTTTTT | CASSPLALAGENTGELFF
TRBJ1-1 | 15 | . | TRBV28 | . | TGTGCCAGCAGTTTCGCCGGACGGGGGAACACTGAAGCTTTCTTT | CASSFAGRGNTEAFF
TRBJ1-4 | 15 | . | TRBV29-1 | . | TGCAGCGTTAAGGTACTGGGCGAAAATTCTGAAAAACTGTTTTTT | CSVKVLGENSEKLFF
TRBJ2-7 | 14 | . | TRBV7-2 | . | TGTGCCAGCAGCTTCTCGACCGGGTCCTACGAGCAGTACTTC | CASSFSTGSYEQYF
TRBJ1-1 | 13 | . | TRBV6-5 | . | TGTGCCAGCGCCTCGTGGGCGAACACTGAAGCTTTCTTT | CASASWANTEAFF
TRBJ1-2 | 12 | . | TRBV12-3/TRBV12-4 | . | TGTGCCAGCAGTCCCCTGGGGTATGGCTACACCTTC | CASSPLGYGYTF
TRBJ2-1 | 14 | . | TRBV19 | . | TGTGCCAGTAGTATCCTTAGCGGCTACAATGAGCAGTTCTTC | CASSILSGYNEQFF
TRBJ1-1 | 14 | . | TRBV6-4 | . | TGTGCCAGCAGCCTGGTCCCTTTTCGGACTGAAGCTTTCTTT | CASSLVPFRTEAFF
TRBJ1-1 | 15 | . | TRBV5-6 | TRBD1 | TGTGCCAGCAGTCTCCAGGGACAGGGGGCCACTGAAGCTTTCTTT | CASSLQGQGATEAFF
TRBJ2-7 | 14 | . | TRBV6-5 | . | TGTGCCAGCAACGTCAATGGGCCCCCTACGAAGCAGTACTTC | CASNVNGPPTKQYF
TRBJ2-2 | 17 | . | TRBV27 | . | TGTGCCAGCAGCGGTCCCGGCGTTAGGGCGTGGGACAGGGAGCTGTTTTTT | CASSGPGVRAWDRELFF
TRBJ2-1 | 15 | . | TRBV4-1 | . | TGCGCCAGCAGCCAAGAACGGGCCAAACACAATGAGCAGTTCTTC | CASSQERAKHNEQFF
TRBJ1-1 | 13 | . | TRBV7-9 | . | TGTGCCAGCAGCTTCCCCGGGGGCGGGGAGGCTTTCTTT | CASSFPGGGEAFF
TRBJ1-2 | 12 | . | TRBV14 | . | TGTGCCAGCAGCCAAGACAGGGCTGGCTACACCTTC | CASSQDRAGYTF
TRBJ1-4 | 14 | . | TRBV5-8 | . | TGTGCCACGCAGGGTACTCCCTCGGGGGAAAAACTGTTTTTT | CATQGTPSGEKLFF
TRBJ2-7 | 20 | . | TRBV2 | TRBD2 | TGTGCCAGCAGTCCGCCCGGACTAGCGGGAGGGCTTTCTGGGGGTTACGAGCAGTACTTC | CASSPPGLAGGLSGGYEQYF
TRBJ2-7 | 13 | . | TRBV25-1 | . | TGTGCCACTAAACGACAGGAGACCTACGAGCAGTACTTC | CATKRQETYEQYF
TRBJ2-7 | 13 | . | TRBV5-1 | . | TGCGCCAGCAAGGGGACGGACTCCTACGAGCAGTACTTC | CASKGTDSYEQYF
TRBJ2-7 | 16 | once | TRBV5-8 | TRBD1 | TGTGCCAGCAGTGAATACCGGGACAGTTCCTCCTACGAGCAGTACTTC | CASSEYRDSSSYEQYF
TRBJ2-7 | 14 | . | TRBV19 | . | TGTGCCAGTAACGCGGCAGGGGTTTCCTACGAGCAGTACTTC | CASNAAGVSYEQYF
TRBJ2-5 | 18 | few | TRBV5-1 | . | TGCGCCAGCAGCTTGGCCATGCAGGGGCCCCTGTACCAAGAGACCCAGTACTTC | CASSLAMQGPLYQETQYF
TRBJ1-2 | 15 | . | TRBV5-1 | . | TGCGCCAGCACCTGGAATCAGGGTAACGGCTATGGCTACACCTTC | CASTWNQGNGYGYTF
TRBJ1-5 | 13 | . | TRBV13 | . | TGTGCCAGCAGCTTTTATGGCAATCAGCCCCAGCATTTT | CASSFYGNQPQHF
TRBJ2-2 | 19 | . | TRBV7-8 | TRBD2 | TGTGCCAGCAGCTTAGTAACTAGCGGGGGGGCCGCGAACACCGGGGAGCTGTTTTTT | CASSLVTSGGAANTGELFF
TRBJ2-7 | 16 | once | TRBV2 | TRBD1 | TGTGCCAGCAGTGACCCTGGACAGGCTATAACGGGGGAGCAGTACTTC | CASSDPGQAITGEQYF
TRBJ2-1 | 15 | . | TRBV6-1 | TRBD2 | TGTGCCAGCAGTGAAGAGAGCGGGAGTAGCGATGAGCAGTTCTTC | CASSEESGSSDEQFF
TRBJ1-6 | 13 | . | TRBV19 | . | TGTGCCAGTAGTATTGAGGGGTTATCACCCCTCCACTTT | CASSIEGLSPLHF
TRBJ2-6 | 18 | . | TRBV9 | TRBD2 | TGTGCCAGCAGCCTTGGACTAGCGGGGGCCTCTGGGGCCAACGTCCTGACTTTC | CASSLGLAGASGANVLTF
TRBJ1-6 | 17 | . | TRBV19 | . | TGTGCCAGTAGTATAGATCTTGACGGACCCTATAATTCACCCCTCCACTTT | CASSIDLDGPYNSPLHF
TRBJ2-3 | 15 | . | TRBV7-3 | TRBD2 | TGTGCCAGCGCTCCTGGCGGGGGGGGCACAGATACGCAGTATTTT | CASAPGGGGTDTQYF
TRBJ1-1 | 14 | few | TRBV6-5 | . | TGTGCCAGCAGTTACAACCCAGGGGACACTGAAGCTTTCTTT | CASSYNPGDTEAFF